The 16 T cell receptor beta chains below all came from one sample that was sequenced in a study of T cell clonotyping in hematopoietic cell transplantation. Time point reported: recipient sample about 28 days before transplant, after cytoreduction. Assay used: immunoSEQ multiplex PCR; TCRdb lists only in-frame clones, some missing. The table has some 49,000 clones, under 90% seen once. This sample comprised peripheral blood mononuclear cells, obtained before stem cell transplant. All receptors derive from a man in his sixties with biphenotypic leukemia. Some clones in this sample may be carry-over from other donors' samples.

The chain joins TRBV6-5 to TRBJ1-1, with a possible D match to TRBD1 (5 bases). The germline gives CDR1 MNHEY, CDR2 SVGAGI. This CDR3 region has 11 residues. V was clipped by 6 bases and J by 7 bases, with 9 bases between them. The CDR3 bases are TGTGCCAGCAGCCTGGGGGGTGAAGCTTTCTTT. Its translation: CASSLGGEAFF.

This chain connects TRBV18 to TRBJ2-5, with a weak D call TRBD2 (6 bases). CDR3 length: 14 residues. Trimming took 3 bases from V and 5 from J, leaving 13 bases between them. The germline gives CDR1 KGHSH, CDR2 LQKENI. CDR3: CASSPSGSSETQYF. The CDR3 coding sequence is TGTGCCAGCTCACCTTCCGGGAGTAGTGAGACCCAGTACTTC.

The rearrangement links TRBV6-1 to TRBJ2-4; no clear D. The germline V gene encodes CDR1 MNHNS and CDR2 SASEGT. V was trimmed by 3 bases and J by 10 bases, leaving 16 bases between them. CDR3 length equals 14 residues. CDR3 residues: CASSDRVTSSIQYF. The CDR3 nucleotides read TGTGCCAGCAGTGACCGGGTCACGAGCTCAATTCAGTACTTC.

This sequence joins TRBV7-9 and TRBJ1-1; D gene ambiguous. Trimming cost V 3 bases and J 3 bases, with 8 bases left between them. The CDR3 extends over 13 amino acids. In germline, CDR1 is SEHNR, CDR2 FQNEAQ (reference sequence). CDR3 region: CASSFGVDTEAFF. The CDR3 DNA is TGTGCCAGCAGCTTCGGGGTAGACACTGAAGCTTTCTTT.

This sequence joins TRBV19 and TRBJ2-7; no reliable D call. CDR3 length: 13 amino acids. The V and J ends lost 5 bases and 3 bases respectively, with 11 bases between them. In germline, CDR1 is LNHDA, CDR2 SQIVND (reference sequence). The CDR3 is CASSSRHLYEQYF. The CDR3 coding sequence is TGTGCCAGTAGTTCACGACACCTCTACGAGCAGTACTTC.

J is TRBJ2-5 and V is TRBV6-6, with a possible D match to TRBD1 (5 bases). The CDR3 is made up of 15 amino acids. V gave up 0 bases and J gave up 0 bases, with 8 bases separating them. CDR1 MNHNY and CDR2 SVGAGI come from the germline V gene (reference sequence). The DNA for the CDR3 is TGTGCCAGCAGTTACTCGTTCAGGGACCAAGAGACCCAGTACTTC. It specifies CASSYSFRDQETQYF.

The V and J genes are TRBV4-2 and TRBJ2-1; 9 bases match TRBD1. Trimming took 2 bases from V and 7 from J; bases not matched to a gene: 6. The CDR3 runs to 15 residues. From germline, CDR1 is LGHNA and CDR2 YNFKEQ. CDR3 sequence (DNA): TGTGCCAGCAGCCAACCGGGACAGGGTGGTAATGAGCAGTTCTTC. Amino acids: CASSQPGQGGNEQFF.

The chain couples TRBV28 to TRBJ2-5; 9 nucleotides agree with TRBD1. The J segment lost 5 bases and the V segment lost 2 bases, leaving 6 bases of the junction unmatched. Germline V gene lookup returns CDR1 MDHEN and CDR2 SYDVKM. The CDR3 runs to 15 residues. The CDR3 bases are TGTGCCAGCAGTTTAGGGACAGGGTTTGTGGAGACCCAGTACTTC. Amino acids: CASSLGTGFVETQYF. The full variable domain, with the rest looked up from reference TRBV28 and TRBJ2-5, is DVKVTQSSRYLVKRTGEKVFLECVQDMDHENMFWYRQDPGLGLRLIYFSYDVKMKEKGDIPEGYSVSREKKERFSLILESASTNQTSMYLCASSLGTGFVETQYFGPGTRLLVL.

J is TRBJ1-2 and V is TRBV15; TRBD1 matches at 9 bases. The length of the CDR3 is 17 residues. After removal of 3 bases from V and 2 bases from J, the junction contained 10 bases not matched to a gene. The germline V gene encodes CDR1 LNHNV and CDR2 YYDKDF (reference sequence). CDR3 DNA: TGTGCCACCAGCAGTGTGAACAGGGGGCGAGGAAACTATGGCTACACCTTC. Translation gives CATSSVNRGRGNYGYTF.

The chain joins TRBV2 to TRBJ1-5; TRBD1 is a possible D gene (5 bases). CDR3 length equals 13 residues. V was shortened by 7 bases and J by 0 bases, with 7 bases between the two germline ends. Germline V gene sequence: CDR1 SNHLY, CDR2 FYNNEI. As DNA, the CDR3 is TGTGCCAGCATGGGGGATAGCAATCAGCCCCAGCATTTT. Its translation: CASMGDSNQPQHF.

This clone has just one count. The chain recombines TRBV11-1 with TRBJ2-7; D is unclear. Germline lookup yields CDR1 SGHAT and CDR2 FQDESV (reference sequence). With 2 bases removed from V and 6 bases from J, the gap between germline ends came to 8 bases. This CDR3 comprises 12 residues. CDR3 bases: TGTGCCAGCAGCTTATTGCAGACCGAGCAGTACTTC. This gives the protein CASSLLQTEQYF.

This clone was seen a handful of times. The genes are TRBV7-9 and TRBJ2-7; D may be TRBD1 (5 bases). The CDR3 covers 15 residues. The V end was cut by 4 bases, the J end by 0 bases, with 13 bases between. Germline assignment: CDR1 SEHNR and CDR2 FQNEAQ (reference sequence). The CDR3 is CASSSGTGFSYEQYF. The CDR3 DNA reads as TGTGCCAGCAGCTCGGGCACAGGATTCTCCTACGAGCAGTACTTC. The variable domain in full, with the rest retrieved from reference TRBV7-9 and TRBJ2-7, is DTGVSQNPRHKITKRGQNVTFRCDPISEHNRLYWYRQTLGQGPEFLTYFQNEAQLEKSRLLSDRFSAERPKGSFSTLEIQRTEQGDSAMYLCASSSGTGFSYEQYFGPGTRLTVT.

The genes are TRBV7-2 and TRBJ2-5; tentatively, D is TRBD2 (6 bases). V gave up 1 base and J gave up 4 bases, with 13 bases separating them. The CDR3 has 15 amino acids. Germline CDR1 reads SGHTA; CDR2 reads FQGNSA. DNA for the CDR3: TGTGCCAGCAGCTTAGATGGAGGGTCGGCAGAGACCCAGTACTTC. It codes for CASSLDGGSAETQYF.

The CDR3 here is CASSLGGYGYTF. CDR3 sequence (DNA): TGTGCCAGCAGCTTAGGGGGTTATGGCTACACCTTC. The V call is TRBV7-2, the J call TRBJ1-2; D uncertain. Germline values: CDR1 SGHTA, CDR2 FQGNSA. This CDR3 has 12 residues. With 1 base removed from V and 5 bases from J, the gap between germline ends came to 5 bases.

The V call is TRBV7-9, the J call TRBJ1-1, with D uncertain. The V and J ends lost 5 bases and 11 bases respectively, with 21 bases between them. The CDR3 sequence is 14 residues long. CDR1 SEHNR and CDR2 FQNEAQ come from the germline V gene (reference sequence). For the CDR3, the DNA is TGTGCCAGCAGCGCCAGCGGTCGTCCCGGTGGCGCTTTCTTT. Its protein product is CASSASGRPGGAFF. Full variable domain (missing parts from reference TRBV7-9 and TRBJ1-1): DTGVSQNPRHKITKRGQNVTFRCDPISEHNRLYWYRQTLGQGPEFLTYFQNEAQLEKSRLLSDRFSAERPKGSFSTLEIQRTEQGDSAMYLCASSASGRPGGAFFGQGTRLTVV.

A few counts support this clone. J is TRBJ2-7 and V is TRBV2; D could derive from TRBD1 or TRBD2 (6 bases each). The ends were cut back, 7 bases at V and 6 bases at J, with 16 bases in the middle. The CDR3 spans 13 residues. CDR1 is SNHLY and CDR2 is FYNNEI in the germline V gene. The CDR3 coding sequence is TGTGCCAGCACCGGCGGGACATCAGGCGAGCAGTACTTC. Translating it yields CASTGGTSGEQYF.